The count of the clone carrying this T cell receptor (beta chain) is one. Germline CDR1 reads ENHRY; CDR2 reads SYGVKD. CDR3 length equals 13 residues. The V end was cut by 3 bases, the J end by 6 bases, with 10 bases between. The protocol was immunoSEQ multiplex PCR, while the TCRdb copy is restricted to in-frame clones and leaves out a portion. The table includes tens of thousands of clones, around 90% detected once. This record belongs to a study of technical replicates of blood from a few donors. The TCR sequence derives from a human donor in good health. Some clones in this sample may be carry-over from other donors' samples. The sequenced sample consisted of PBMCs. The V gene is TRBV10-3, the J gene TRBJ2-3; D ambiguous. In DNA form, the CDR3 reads TGTGCCATCAGTGACGAGGATCCGGATACGCAGTATTTT. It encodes CAISDEDPDTQYF.